These T cell receptor beta chains were read from a single sample in a study of T cell responses to AZD1222 COVID-19 vaccine. Assay: immunoSEQ multiplex PCR; the TCRdb copy retains only in-frame clones and omits some. In the table there are around 190,000 clones, 85% to 95% of which are singletons. The sample was peripheral blood, taken 28 days after the second AZD1222 dose. The receptors come from an adult who received the AZD1222 COVID-19 vaccine. The CDR3 runs from the conserved cysteine through the conserved F or W. D genes are given only for firm matches. Size is stated for part of the rows, as once, few or many counts, or as a class when the clone is expanded.

J	size	D	V	DNA	CDR3
TRBJ1-2	NA	NA	TRBV30	TGTGCCTGGAGCGCTAGGACAGCTCCCTATGGCTACACCTTC	CAWSARTAPYGYTF
TRBJ1-3	NA	TRBD1	TRBV6-5	TGTGCCAGCAGGGACAGGACGAGTACTGGAAACACCATATATTTT	CASRDRTSTGNTIYF
TRBJ1-3	NA	TRBD1	TRBV29-1	TGCAGCGTTGGGTACCGGGACAGGGGGCTCTCTGGAAACACCATATATTTT	CSVGYRDRGLSGNTIYF
TRBJ1-3	once	TRBD1	TRBV5-1	TGCGCCAGCAGCTTGAGGGGGCAGGGAAACACCATATATTTT	CASSLRGQGNTIYF
TRBJ2-1	NA	NA	TRBV3-1/TRBV3-2	TGTGCCAGCAGTCCCGCGGGCGGGACCGCCTACAATGAGCAGTTCTTC	CASSPAGGTAYNEQFF
TRBJ1-2	NA	NA	TRBV7-9	TGTGCCAGCAGCTTAGTACAGCCGTATGGCTACACCTTC	CASSLVQPYGYTF
TRBJ2-2	NA	NA	TRBV29-1	TGCAGCGTTGTTCTGGGAACCGGGGAGCTGTTTTTT	CSVVLGTGELFF
TRBJ1-5	once	TRBD1	TRBV7-9	TGTGCCAGCAGCCGGGACAGTAATCAGCCCCAGCATTTT	CASSRDSNQPQHF
TRBJ2-3	NA	NA	TRBV10-1	TGCGCCAGCGATGACCGCCGACGCTACCGTCCGACGCAGTATTTT	CASDDRRRYRPTQYF
TRBJ2-5	NA	TRBD2	TRBV11-1	TGTGCCAGCAGCTTAGCCGGACTAGAGGAGACCCAGTACTTC	CASSLAGLEETQYF
TRBJ1-1	NA	NA	TRBV11-2	TGTGCCAGCAGCTTGCGCCAAACAGTGAACACTGAAGCTTTCTTT	CASSLRQTVNTEAFF
TRBJ1-4	once	NA	TRBV28	TGTGCCAGCAGTTTATACCCACGTCTAAAAACAACTAATGAAAAACTGTTTTTT	CASSLYPRLKTTNEKLFF
TRBJ1-6	once	NA	TRBV7-3	TGTGCCAGCAGCTTAAGGGATAGGTCCTATAATTCACCCCTCCACTTT	CASSLRDRSYNSPLHF
TRBJ2-6	NA	TRBD2	TRBV7-3	TGTGCCAGCAGCTTCGGGACAGGCCTGACTAGCGGGAGCCCCGCTGGGGCCAACGTCCTGACTTTC	CASSFGTGLTSGSPAGANVLTF
TRBJ1-1	NA	NA	TRBV19	TGTGCCAGTAGTATATTTTTGAGGACTGAAGCTTTCTTT	CASSIFLRTEAFF
TRBJ2-5	NA	NA	TRBV11-2	TGTGCCAGCAGCTTGGGGTGGGGGACCAAAGAGACCCAGTACTTC	CASSLGWGTKETQYF
TRBJ1-4	once	NA	TRBV7-6	TGTGCCAGCAGCCAAAGGCCAGGCCCTTCTAATGAAAAACTGTTTTTT	CASSQRPGPSNEKLFF
TRBJ1-1	NA	NA	TRBV6-1	TGTGCCAGCAGTGAATTTACCTGGAGGACTGAAGCTTTCTTT	CASSEFTWRTEAFF
TRBJ1-6	NA	NA	TRBV27	TGTGCCAGCAGTTCGGACAGTTACTTCGGTAATTCACCCCTCCACTTT	CASSSDSYFGNSPLHF
TRBJ1-1	NA	TRBD1	TRBV6-6	TGTGCCAGCAGTTACTCCACGACAGGGCCGGGGACTGAAGCTTTCTTT	CASSYSTTGPGTEAFF
TRBJ1-5	once	NA	TRBV2	TGTGCCAGCAGTGCCTCAAGACAGGTCCTCAATCAGCCCCAGCATTTT	CASSASRQVLNQPQHF
TRBJ2-3	NA	TRBD1	TRBV18	TGTGCCAGCTCACCACCGGGACAGGTCGATACGCAGTATTTT	CASSPPGQVDTQYF
TRBJ1-1	NA	NA	TRBV9	TGTGCCAGCAGCGTAGATCCGCAGGGGTCTGGAACTGAAGCTTTCTTT	CASSVDPQGSGTEAFF
TRBJ1-1	NA	NA	TRBV29-1	TGCAGCGTTGAAGATCCGGGACCAGGAACGGGAGCTTTCTTT	CSVEDPGPGTGAFF
TRBJ1-1	NA	NA	TRBV23-1	TGCGCCAGCAGTCAATCGGTCTCGTCTGGGGCTTTCTTT	CASSQSVSSGAFF
TRBJ1-1	NA	NA	TRBV5-1	TGCGCCAGCAGTTTTCAGGGGTTGGGAAACACTGAAGCTTTCTTT	CASSFQGLGNTEAFF
TRBJ1-2	NA	NA	TRBV30	TGTGCCTGGAGTGTTTTCAGGGAGGGCTACACCTTC	CAWSVFREGYTF
TRBJ2-1	NA	NA	TRBV2	TGTGCCAGCAGTTGGGATTCGTCAGGTGAGCAGTTCTTC	CASSWDSSGEQFF
TRBJ2-7	NA	NA	TRBV5-6	TGTGCCAGCAGCTTGGGGGCAGGGGACGAGCAGTACTTC	CASSLGAGDEQYF
TRBJ1-1	NA	NA	TRBV7-9	TGTGCCAGCAGCTTAGGAGAACAGGGTAAGGTTGAAGCTTTCTTT	CASSLGEQGKVEAFF
TRBJ1-3	NA	NA	TRBV7-2	TGTGCCAGCAGCTCTGGGGCAGGGAGTCTTACCATATATTTT	CASSSGAGSLTIYF
TRBJ2-7	NA	NA	TRBV7-6	TGTGCCAGCAGCCGGTCTGGCGGGAACTACGAGCAGTACTTC	CASSRSGGNYEQYF
TRBJ1-2	NA	NA	TRBV4-1	TGCGCCAGCAGCCCGGGTCAGGGGCTCAGTGGCTACACCTTC	CASSPGQGLSGYTF
TRBJ2-7	NA	NA	TRBV27	TGTGCCAGCATACCCACGGGACGCTCCTACGAGCAGTACTTC	CASIPTGRSYEQYF
TRBJ2-3	NA	TRBD2	TRBV7-8	TGTGCCAGCAGCCCGGGGACTATTCCTAGCACAGATACGCAGTATTTT	CASSPGTIPSTDTQYF
TRBJ1-5	NA	NA	TRBV2	TGTGCCAGCAGTGAATGGTTAGGGCTAAATCAGCCCCAGCATTTT	CASSEWLGLNQPQHF
TRBJ1-2	NA	NA	TRBV11-3	TGTGCCAGCAGCTTAGACTCGGGGAGGTCCGGCTACACCTTC	CASSLDSGRSGYTF
TRBJ1-3	NA	NA	TRBV12-3/TRBV12-4	TGTGCCAGCAGTCTATCTGGAAACACCATATATTTT	CASSLSGNTIYF
TRBJ2-7	NA	NA	TRBV30	TGTGCCTGCCAAGCGGACAGTCACTACGAGCAGTACTTC	CACQADSHYEQYF
TRBJ2-5	NA	NA	TRBV5-4	TGTGCCAGCAGCTTGGTCCCAGGGGAGGGGGAGACCCAGTACTTC	CASSLVPGEGETQYF
TRBJ2-1	NA	TRBD2	TRBV28	TGTGCCAGCAGTTTAGGACTAGCTAATATATACAATGAGCAGTTCTTC	CASSLGLANIYNEQFF
TRBJ1-1	once	NA	TRBV18	TGTGCCAGCTCACTATCCTACTCCTCCGCTGAAGCTTTCTTT	CASSLSYSSAEAFF
TRBJ1-5	NA	NA	TRBV19	TGTGCCAGTAGTATAATTTCAGGGGGCAATCAGCCCCAGCATTTT	CASSIISGGNQPQHF
TRBJ2-1	NA	TRBD2	TRBV18	TGTGCCAGCTCACTAGCGGGGAGCTCCTACAATGAGCAGTTCTTC	CASSLAGSSYNEQFF
TRBJ2-4	NA	NA	TRBV18	TGTGCCAGCTCTGGGGAAAACATTCAGTACTTC	CASSGENIQYF
TRBJ2-1	NA	NA	TRBV12-3/TRBV12-4	TGTGCCAGCAGTTTTGGCTCCTACAATGAGCAGTTCTTC	CASSFGSYNEQFF
TRBJ1-6	once	NA	TRBV2	TGTGCCAGCCGCGATGGTTTGGTTGAATCACCCCTCCACTTT	CASRDGLVESPLHF
TRBJ1-4	few	TRBD1	TRBV6-1	TGTGCCAGCAGTGAAGCGGACAGGGGACAACTGTTTTTT	CASSEADRGQLFF
TRBJ2-7	NA	NA	TRBV18	TGTGCCAGCTCACCCGGGCCCGCCGATGAGCAGTACTTC	CASSPGPADEQYF
TRBJ1-5	NA	TRBD1	TRBV7-2	TGTGCCAGCAGCTTAGACAGGGGCCAGCCCCAGCATTTT	CASSLDRGQPQHF
TRBJ1-5	once	TRBD1	TRBV27	TGTGCCAGCAGTGCAGGGGGCCCCAATCAGCCCCAGCATTTT	CASSAGGPNQPQHF
TRBJ1-2	NA	NA	TRBV18	TGTGCCAGCTCACCTCTGCCGGGACCGAGAGGGATCTCTGGCTACACCTTC	CASSPLPGPRGISGYTF